Below are 21 T cell receptor beta chains sequenced from a single sample in a study of cytomegalovirus exposure and HLA in healthy donors. Profiled with immunoSEQ multiplex PCR; TCRdb holds only in-frame clones, not every one. The sample records 95,000 to 150,000 clones, over 85% being singletons. Specimen: PBMCs. These receptor sequences come from a woman aged 18-29 years in good health and CMV-seronegative.

The V and J genes are TRBV2 and TRBJ2-1; 8 positions match TRBD1. This CDR3 is 15 amino acids long. The V gene's germline CDR1 is SNHLY and CDR2 FYNNEI. Trimming cost V 6 bases and J 4 bases; bases outside gene matches: 8. In DNA, the CDR3 is TGTGCCAGCAGCTACGACAGGGGTGCATACAATGAGCAGTTCTTC. Protein product: CASSYDRGAYNEQFF.

This clone was seen only once. The J gene is TRBJ2-3, the V gene TRBV25-1; 11 nucleotides agree with TRBD2. With 4 bases clipped from V and 3 bases from J, the junction kept 6 bases outside the gene matches. Germline V CDR1 and CDR2: MGHDK, SYGVNS. The CDR3 loop spans 16 amino acids. CDR3 sequence (DNA): TGTGCCAGCAGTGCTTACCTAGCGGGGGGTACAGATACGCAGTATTTT. Its protein product is CASSAYLAGGTDTQYF.

The chain links TRBV7-9 to TRBJ2-7; D gene ambiguous. The CDR3 extends over 14 amino acids. Germline CDR1 reads SEHNR; CDR2 reads FQNEAQ (reference sequence). V dropped 4 bases and J dropped 5 bases, with 15 bases sitting between them. The CDR3 DNA sequence: TGTGCCAGCAGCTACATCTCAGGATCAAACGAGCAGTACTTC. This codes for CASSYISGSNEQYF.

A note on this clone: At one of its ends the junction is not consistent with the germline gene, which may arise from a read error. The V gene is TRBV19, the J gene TRBJ2-5; D gene uncertain. Germline V gene lookup returns CDR1 LNHDA and CDR2 SQIVND (reference sequence). The CDR3 is made up of 14 amino acids. CDR3 bases: TGTGCCAGTAGTATATTGAACTTGCCAGAGGCCCAGTACTTC. This sequence encodes CASSILNLPEAQYF.

This chain connects TRBV4-3 to TRBJ2-5; 12 nucleotides match TRBD2. Losses at the gene ends were 2 bases for V and 4 bases for J; bases not matched to a gene: 5. Looked up from germline, CDR1 is LGHNA and CDR2 is YSLEER. The CDR3 covers 16 residues. The CDR3 DNA sequence: TGCGCCAGCAGCCAATCACCGGGACTAGCGGGAGAGACCCAGTACTTC. Translated, it gives CASSQSPGLAGETQYF.

In DNA form, the CDR3 reads TGTGCCAGCACCGTCGGGACAGGACTCACAGATACGCAGTATTTT. Amino acids: CASTVGTGLTDTQYF. The chain is built from TRBV7-9 and TRBJ2-3, with 8 bases that match TRBD1. Germline assignment: CDR1 SEHNR and CDR2 FQNEAQ (reference sequence). The CDR3 has 15 residues. V lost 7 bases to trimming and J lost 2 bases; unmatched junction nucleotides: 8.

The chain combines TRBV19 with TRBJ2-6, with D tentatively TRBD2 (7 bases). V lost 11 bases to trimming and J lost 3 bases, with 20 bases between them. The CDR3 consists of 16 residues. Germline assignment: CDR1 LNHDA and CDR2 SQIVND (reference sequence). CDR3 sequence reads: CASWGGRPLGANVLTF. DNA for the CDR3: TGTGCCTCTTGGGGGGGGCGCCCCCTTGGGGCCAACGTCCTGACTTTC.

The CDR3 reads CAWSVTGINEKLFF. The CDR3 region has the DNA TGTGCCTGGAGTGTGACAGGGATTAATGAAAAACTGTTTTTT. The chain carries TRBV30 and TRBJ1-4; 7 bases fit TRBD1. After removal of 0 bases from V and 4 bases from J, the junction contained 2 bases not matched to a gene. From germline, CDR1 is GTSNPN and CDR2 SVGIG (reference sequence). The CDR3 length is 14 residues.

This clone was picked up one time. The chain uses TRBV7-8 and TRBJ1-1; 7 bases are shared with TRBD1. V lost 6 bases and J lost 4; bases outside the gene matches: 11. Germline V gives CDR1 SGHVS, CDR2 FQNEAQ. This CDR3 is built from 15 residues. The CDR3 loop reads CASRDQGELLTEAFF. Here the CDR3 DNA reads TGTGCCAGCAGGGATCAGGGGGAACTGCTCACTGAAGCTTTCTTT.

J is TRBJ2-7 and V is TRBV18; D call uncertain. CDR1 is KGHSH, CDR2 LQKENI, per germline. V shed 1 base and J shed 1 base, with 5 bases lying between them. CDR3 length: 13 amino acids. In DNA, the CDR3 is TGTGCCAGCTCACCACTGTCATCCTACGAGCAGTACTTC. Residues: CASSPLSSYEQYF.

The V gene is TRBV5-4, the J gene TRBJ2-7; D gene uncertain. This CDR3 contains 16 residues. V was cut by 0 bases and J by 0 bases, with 13 bases left in between. Germline assignment: CDR1 SGHNT and CDR2 YYREEE (reference sequence). The CDR3 DNA reads TGTGCCAGCAGCTTGGAATCCAGTCAATTCTCCTACGAGCAGTACTTC. Translated: CASSLESSQFSYEQYF. The variable domain in full, completed from reference TRBV5-4 and TRBJ2-7, reads ETGVTQSPTHLIKTRGQQVTLRCSSQSGHNTVSWYQQALGQGPQFIFQYYREEENGRGNFPPRFSGLQFPNYSSELNVNALELDDSALYLCASSLESSQFSYEQYFGPGTRLTVT.

The chain combines TRBV7-3 with TRBJ1-1, with D tentatively TRBD1 (5 bases). CDR3 length equals 13 residues. CDR1 and CDR2 (germline): SGHTA, FQGTGA. Trimming took 5 bases from V and 6 from J, leaving 13 bases between them. The CDR3 DNA sequence: TGTGCCAGCAGCAATCAGGGTTTCTCTGAAGCTTTCTTT. It encodes CASSNQGFSEAFF.

The genes are TRBV6-6 and TRBJ2-7; TRBD2 is a possible D gene (6 bases). The V gene lost 5 bases and the J gene lost 2 bases, with 13 bases spanning the gap. The length of the CDR3 is 14 residues. The V gene's germline CDR1 is MNHNY and CDR2 SVGAGI (reference sequence). The CDR3 region is CASSDLSGPYEQYF. The CDR3 DNA sequence: TGTGCCAGCAGTGACCTTAGCGGCCCCTACGAGCAGTACTTC.

This rearrangement joins TRBV28 to TRBJ2-7; perhaps TRBD1 as D (7 bases). Trimming stripped 6 bases from V and 12 bases from J, with 15 bases between. The CDR3 is 11 residues long. Germline V lookup: CDR1 MDHEN, CDR2 SYDVKM. CDR3 sequence: CASRSTGDLYF. In DNA, the CDR3 is TGTGCCAGCAGATCAACAGGGGACTTGTACTTC.

The chain carries TRBV2 and TRBJ2-5, with TRBD2 as a possible D gene (7 bases). CDR1 and CDR2 (germline): SNHLY, FYNNEI. The CDR3 totals 15 residues. The germline V and J ends were trimmed by 3 bases and 2 bases, with 13 bases remaining between them. The CDR3 here is CASSELGGAQETQYF. The DNA of the CDR3 is TGTGCCAGCAGTGAGTTAGGGGGGGCTCAAGAGACCCAGTACTTC.

The chain couples TRBV9 to TRBJ2-2; D is unresolved. The V gene lost 1 base and the J gene lost 5 bases, with 12 bases spanning the gap. The germline CDR1 and CDR2 sequences are SGDLS and YYNGEE. The CDR3 runs 15 residues. CDR3 loop: CASSVLTDRTGELFF. DNA of the CDR3: TGTGCCAGCAGCGTACTCACAGATAGGACCGGGGAGCTGTTTTTT. The full variable domain, completed using reference TRBV9 and TRBJ2-2, is DSGVTQTPKHLITATGQRVTLRCSPRSGDLSVYWYQQSLDQGLQFLIQYYNGEERAKGNILERFSAQQFPDLHSELNLSSLELGDSALYFCASSVLTDRTGELFFGEGSRLTVL.

The DNA for the CDR3 is TGCGCCAGCAGCCCGGGAGATCAAGAGACCCAGTACTTC. This translates into CASSPGDQETQYF. V is TRBV5-1 and J is TRBJ2-5; a possible D gene is TRBD2 (6 bases). Trimming took off 4 bases at V and 2 bases at J, with 9 bases between the two ends. The CDR3 extends over 13 amino acids. Germline CDR1 reads SGHRS; CDR2 reads YFSETQ.

This clone was recorded many times. The V and J genes are TRBV7-9 and TRBJ1-5, with 10 nucleotides matching TRBD1. CDR1 SEHNR and CDR2 FQNEAQ come from the germline V gene (reference sequence). The length of the CDR3 is 15 residues. With 5 bases clipped from V and 9 bases from J, the junction kept 10 bases outside the gene matches. As DNA, the CDR3 is TGTGCCAGCAGCCCGATCGGGACAGGGGTTAGGCCCCAGCATTTT. Translation gives CASSPIGTGVRPQHF.

The chain combines TRBV14 with TRBJ2-1; 8 nucleotides match TRBD2. This CDR3 has 14 amino acids. The trim removed 4 bases at V and 6 bases at J, leaving 5 bases unmatched. The germline V gene encodes CDR1 SGHDN and CDR2 FVKESK. The CDR3 region has the DNA TGTGCCAGCAGCCCCACGGGACTAGGCAATGAGCAGTTCTTC. Translation: CASSPTGLGNEQFF.

V and J are TRBV4-1 and TRBJ1-4; TRBD1 agrees at 8 bases. The germline V gene has CDR1 MGHRA and CDR2 YSYEKL. V gave up 4 bases and J gave up 8 bases; unmatched junction bases: 12. This CDR3 is 16 amino acids long. CDR3 sequence reads: CASSLTPDRAEEKLFF. The CDR3 coding sequence is TGCGCCAGCAGCCTAACCCCGGACAGGGCAGAGGAAAAACTGTTTTTT.

J is TRBJ2-2 and V is TRBV19; 7 bases agree with TRBD1. Germline V lookup: CDR1 LNHDA, CDR2 SQIVND (reference sequence). CDR3 length equals 15 residues. J lost 7 bases, V lost 7 bases, and 12 bases had no gene match. The CDR3 spells CASTPITGVNGELFF. The CDR3 DNA sequence: TGTGCCAGTACCCCGATCACAGGGGTTAACGGGGAGCTGTTTTTT.